This T cell receptor (beta chain) stems from a study of metastatic and nonmetastatic thyroid tumors. Using MiXCR, TCRdb re-called clones from the PCR reads. The data hold about 38,000 clones, with around 26% observed a single time. Thyroid surgery took place with no prior treatment in any patient. The CDR3 loop spans 15 amino acids. Germline V gives CDR1 MNHNS, CDR2 SASEGT. Deletions cut 2 bases from V and 5 bases from J, with 15 bases between. The TCR sequence derives from a female donor with papillary thyroid cancer or a benign thyroid nodule (not recorded which). Some clones in this sample may be carry-over from other donors' samples. This rearrangement joins TRBV6-1 to TRBJ1-2, with D possibly matching TRBD1 (5 bases). Sequences were obtained from blood. The CDR3 DNA reads TGTGCCAGCAGTGAACCGGGGCAGGCACTTTATGGCTACACCTTC. It translates to CASSEPGQALYGYTF.